These 19 T cell receptor beta chains were sequenced from one sample in a study of CXCR3-negative and CXCR3-positive naive CD8 T cells. The study made its TRB cDNA libraries by 5' RACE, adding UMI labels. TCRdb reanalyzed the 5' RACE reads and collapses them to one entry per CDR3 protein, without DNA. This table lists around 24,000 distinct CDR3 sequences. Specimen: naive CXCR3- CD8+ T cells from blood. Documented subset: CD45RO-CCR7+CD27+CD95- naive CD8+ T cells lacking CXCR3 (TNR3-). The receptors derive from a human donor in good health. Some clones in this sample may be carry-over from other donors' samples.

V usage is TRBV14 and J usage is TRBJ2-7; TCRdb designates TRBD1, a call that cannot be tested without DNA. Germline CDR1 is SGHDN and CDR2 is FVKESK. This CDR3 region has 13 residues. The CDR3 sequence: CASSAAWAYEQYF.

The gene calls are TRBV23-1 and TRBJ2-3; TCRdb reports TRBD1, a call that lacks DNA to check it against. TRBV23-1 is an ORF, and what it does is uncertain. The CDR3 length is 18 residues. The CDR3 is CASSPLTDRGRRTDTQYF.

The chain recombines TRBV18 with TRBJ2-5. CDR1 and CDR2 (germline): KGHSH, LQKENI. The CDR3 is 15 amino acids. CDR3 sequence: CASSPLRLDQETQYF.

This sequence joins TRBV7-8 and TRBJ2-7; checking the TCRdb D call of TRBD2 is not possible without DNA. This CDR3 has 16 amino acids. Germline V gives CDR1 SGHVS, CDR2 FQNEAQ. This CDR3 is CASSSGLAGELIEQYF.

V and J are TRBV2 and TRBJ2-3; TCRdb gives TRBD2 as the D gene, but with no DNA this cannot be confirmed. CDR1 and CDR2 from the germline V gene are SNHLY and FYNNEI. This CDR3 is 15 amino acids long. The chain's CDR3 is CASAGLEKGTDTQYF.

The rearrangement links TRBV4-3 to TRBJ2-2. In germline, CDR1 is LGHNA, CDR2 YSLEER. This CDR3 is built from 15 residues. The CDR3 protein is CASSQGLPITGELFF.

The chain couples TRBV7-2 to TRBJ2-6; TCRdb designates TRBD2, a call that cannot be tested without DNA. The germline gives CDR1 SGHTA, CDR2 FQGNSA. The CDR3 covers 18 residues. The CDR3 sequence: CASSLAASGGSGANVLTF.

The chain joins TRBV25-1 to TRBJ2-7. CDR1 is MGHDK and CDR2 is SYGVNS in the germline V gene. This CDR3 region has 14 residues. The CDR3 region is CASSEFGLSYEQYF.

The chain couples TRBV20-1 to TRBJ2-5. The CDR3 extends over 13 amino acids. Germline-derived CDR1 and CDR2 are DFQATT and SNEGSKA (reference sequence). CDR3 sequence: CSARGPVFETQYF.

The CDR3 spells CASSAYGGALDEQFF. The chain couples TRBV6-4 to TRBJ2-1; TCRdb proposes TRBD2, but this gene call is untestable without DNA. CDR1 is MRHNA and CDR2 is SNTAGT in the germline V gene. CDR3 length equals 15 residues.

The V call is TRBV11-3, the J call TRBJ2-1; TCRdb's assignment of TRBD1 cannot be checked, as there is no DNA. CDR3 length equals 17 residues. CDR1 SGHNT and CDR2 YENEEA come from the germline V gene. CDR3 in amino acids: CASSPMKGQLSYNEQFF.

The chain is built from TRBV27 and TRBJ1-4; no DNA is available, so the TRBD1 call from TCRdb remains unchecked. Germline V CDR1 and CDR2: MNHEY, SMNVEV (reference sequence). This CDR3 is built from 14 residues. The CDR3 loop reads CASSLGQGGEKLFF.

The chain's CDR3 is CASSVGVGLNQPQHF. The rearrangement joins TRBV9 to TRBJ1-5. Looked up from germline, CDR1 is SGDLS and CDR2 is YYNGEE. This CDR3 is 15 amino acids long.

The chain recombines TRBV29-1 with TRBJ2-2; the TCRdb D gene call, TRBD2, has no DNA to confirm it. CDR3 length: 16 residues. Germline CDR1 is SQVTM and CDR2 is ANQGSEA. Here the CDR3 reads CSVEGGTSLGNGELFF.

V gene TRBV28 combines with J gene TRBJ2-7; TCRdb names TRBD1, which stays unverified in the absence of DNA. The CDR3 spans 19 residues. Germline V gives CDR1 MDHEN, CDR2 SYDVKM. The CDR3 is CASSPSQRTVVFGSYEQYF.

This clonotype ranks as medium-sized in terms of frequency. The J gene is TRBJ1-1, the V gene TRBV7-6; TCRdb reports TRBD1, a call that lacks DNA to check it against. Germline CDR1 is SGHVS and CDR2 is FNYEAQ. The CDR3 spans 16 residues. The CDR3 loop reads CASSRDRRYMNTEAFF.

This chain joins TRBV7-6 and TRBJ2-7; no DNA is available, so the TRBD1 call from TCRdb remains unchecked. Per germline, CDR1 SGHVS and CDR2 FNYEAQ. This CDR3 region has 15 residues. CDR3 loop: CASSSGQGSRYEQYF.

The CDR3 is CASRTGDLYGYTF. This chain connects TRBV12-3 or TRBV12-4 to TRBJ1-2; TCRdb's assignment of TRBD1 cannot be checked, as there is no DNA. The CDR3 is made up of 13 amino acids.

V is TRBV6-5 and J is TRBJ2-7; there is no DNA to check the TCRdb D call of TRBD2. Germline V gene sequence: CDR1 MNHEY, CDR2 SVGAGI. This CDR3 is built from 16 residues. The CDR3 loop is CASSYSMASGGYEQYF.